The entry below describes one T cell receptor (beta chain). This entry comes from a study of blood T cell repertoires in COVID-19. For the study at large: The cDNA or gDNA used as material had been derived from T cells, B-cell-depleted T cells, or PBMCs.

J gave up 6 bases and V 3 bases, and 7 bases lay outside the gene matches. The CDR3 is 15 amino acids. Per the germline V gene, CDR1 is ENHRY and CDR2 is SYGVKD. Generated by immunoSEQ multiplex PCR, the TCRdb table keeps only in-frame clones and is missing some. The sample has some 140,000 clones, over 60% seen once. This chain uses TRBV10-3 with TRBJ1-1; 10 bases fit TRBD1. The sequence came from an older man with acute or convalescent COVID-19. The sequencing sample was made of peripheral blood. In DNA form, the CDR3 reads TGTGCCATCAGTGACCTCGGACAGGGGGGATCTGAAGCTTTCTTT. Amino acid sequence: CAISDLGQGGSEAFF.